Below, 17 T cell receptor beta chains from the same sample are listed, as sequenced in a study of CD8 T cells in ankylosing spondylitis. Their specific antigens are unknown. Study-wide results and caveats: Typical of ankylosing spondylitis blood, it appeared, was a TCR beta motif of several highly homologous variants.

TCRdb used MiXCR to reprocess the 5' RACE reads, holding one entry per CDR3 protein. The sample gives 200,000 to 250,000 distinct CDR3 sequences, just under 7.5% of which show up once; 13% to 15% is in the top ten. Sequencing was performed on blood, either unsorted or a sorted T cell fraction (not recorded which). All receptors derive from a male donor with ankylosing spondylitis.

This clonotype showed up many times. The CDR3 nucleotides read TGTGCCAGCAGCTTCACGACAGGTCGGCCCCCAGGGCAGCAGTACTTC. The encoded protein is CASSFTTGRPPGQQYF. The chain couples TRBV7-9 to TRBJ2-7, with D perhaps TRBD1 (6 bases). Germline lookup yields CDR1 SEHNR and CDR2 FQNEAQ (reference sequence). The V end lost 3 bases, the J end lost 8 bases, and 23 bases lay between the germline ends. The CDR3 loop spans 16 amino acids.

This clonotype was picked up many times. This chain uses TRBV20-1 with TRBJ1-2; D gene ambiguous. Germline CDR1 DFQATT, CDR2 SNEGSKA (reference sequence). This CDR3 comprises 12 residues. V was clipped by 3 bases and J by 4 bases, with 9 bases between them. The CDR3 nucleotides are TGCAGTGCTAGTGAGTGGCGCTATGGCTACACCTTC. Translating it yields CSASEWRYGYTF.

Many counts were recorded for this clonotype. V gene TRBV20-1 combines with J gene TRBJ1-2, with D perhaps matching TRBD1 (5 bases). CDR3 length: 11 residues. Trimming pared 6 bases from V and 8 bases from J, leaving 13 bases between. Germline V gene lookup returns CDR1 DFQATT and CDR2 SNEGSKA (reference sequence). The CDR3 DNA reads as TGCAGTGCGCCGACCTGGGGCGGCTACACCTTC. This sequence encodes CSAPTWGGYTF.

This clonotype showed up just a few times. This chain joins TRBV7-9 and TRBJ2-1; no clear D gene. V lost 3 bases and J lost 8, with 5 bases in between. The CDR3 sequence is 11 residues long. Per the germline V gene, CDR1 is SEHNR and CDR2 is FQNEAQ (reference sequence). CDR3: CASSFWHEQFF. The CDR3, as DNA: TGTGCCAGCAGCTTCTGGCATGAGCAGTTCTTC.

The table lists this clonotype with many counts. The CDR3 DNA reads as TGTGCCACCAGTGCACCCTCTGGAAACACCATATATTTT. This translates into CATSAPSGNTIYF. The chain links TRBV15 to TRBJ1-3; no clear D gene. Germline assignment: CDR1 LNHNV and CDR2 YYDKDF (reference sequence). CDR3 length: 13 residues. V lost 6 bases, J lost 0 bases, and 6 bases lay in between. The complete variable domain, with remaining parts taken from reference TRBV15 and TRBJ1-3, reads DAMVIQNPRYQVTQFGKPVTLSCSQTLNHNVMYWYQQKSSQAPKLLFHYYDKDFNNEADTPDNFQSRRPNTSFCFLDIRSPGLGDTAMYLCATSAPSGNTIYFGEGSWLTVV.

The chain carries TRBV9 and TRBJ2-1; D possibly uses TRBD1 or TRBD2 (5 bases each). Germline V gene data show CDR1 as SGDLS and CDR2 as YYNGEE. The CDR3 has 15 amino acids. V lost 3 bases to trimming and J lost 6 bases, with 16 bases between them. DNA for the CDR3: TGTGCCAGCAGCGCAGGACTGGGTGGGGGCAATGAGCAGTTCTTC. Its protein is CASSAGLGGGNEQFF.

This clonotype has ten or more counts. The rearrangement joins TRBV29-1 to TRBJ1-2, with TRBD1 matching over 8 bases. The V and J ends lost 0 bases and 2 bases, in that order; junction bases with no gene match: 5. The germline gives CDR1 SQVTM, CDR2 ANQGSEA. The CDR3 sequence is 15 residues long. CDR3 in DNA: TGCAGCGTTGAAGATCTTCAGGGGGCCAACTATGGCTACACCTTC. Encoded protein: CSVEDLQGANYGYTF. Looking up the rest from reference TRBV29-1 and TRBJ1-2 gives the full variable domain: SAVISQKPSRDICQRGTSLTIQCQVDSQVTMMFWYRQQPGQSLTLIATANQGSEATYESGFVIDKFPISRPNLTFSTLTVSNMSPEDSSIYLCSVEDLQGANYGYTFGSGTRLTVV.

This clonotype has at least ten counts. This chain joins TRBV6-1 and TRBJ2-7; the D is unclear. Per the germline V gene, CDR1 is MNHNS and CDR2 is SASEGT. CDR3 length equals 13 residues. Trimming cost V 3 bases and J 1 base, with 7 bases left between them. The CDR3 DNA reads as TGTGCCAGCAGTGAGTACGGGTCCTACGAGCAGTACTTC. It translates to CASSEYGSYEQYF.

V usage is TRBV5-1 and J usage is TRBJ1-1, with 8 positions matching TRBD1. J lost 3 bases, V lost 8 bases, and 18 bases had no gene match. Germline values: CDR1 SGHRS, CDR2 YFSETQ. The CDR3 is made up of 17 amino acids. The CDR3 is CASSTGGFGLIYTEAFF. The CDR3 nucleotides read TGCGCCAGTAGTACAGGGGGTTTCGGCCTGATTTACACTGAAGCTTTCTTT.

This clonotype has ten or more counts. This chain joins TRBV27 and TRBJ2-1; D call uncertain. V was shortened by 6 bases and J by 10 bases, with 16 bases between the two germline ends. The germline CDR1 and CDR2 sequences are MNHEY and SMNVEV (reference sequence). The CDR3 covers 13 residues. CDR3 sequence: CASSPTPPGEQFF. CDR3 coding DNA: TGTGCCAGCAGCCCGACACCCCCAGGAGAGCAGTTCTTC.

This sequence joins TRBV20-1 and TRBJ2-1; D is uncertain. V lost 5 bases and J lost 7, with 12 bases in between. CDR3 length equals 12 residues. The V gene's germline CDR1 is DFQATT and CDR2 SNEGSKA (reference sequence). The CDR3: CSASVNGNEQFF. The CDR3 nucleotides read TGCAGTGCTTCAGTAAACGGGAATGAGCAGTTCTTC.

This clonotype was observed many times. V usage is TRBV5-1 and J usage is TRBJ2-6, with D unclear. V dropped 6 bases and J dropped 0 bases, with 10 bases sitting between them. Germline V gives CDR1 SGHRS, CDR2 YFSETQ. The CDR3 spans 15 residues. CDR3 coding DNA: TGCGCCAGCACCGAGATTAACTCTGGGGCCAACGTCCTGACTTTC. This codes for CASTEINSGANVLTF.

Many counts were recorded for this clonotype. This chain uses TRBV29-1 with TRBJ2-7; a possible D gene is TRBD2 (6 bases). The germline V gene has CDR1 SQVTM and CDR2 ANQGSEA. CDR3 length: 12 residues. Deletions cut 6 bases from V and 1 base from J, with 10 bases between. The CDR3 nucleotides are TGCAGCGTCGCAGGGACTTCCTACGAGCAGTACTTC. Its translation is CSVAGTSYEQYF.

A note on this clonotype: This sequence may be a read error, since a much larger clone differs from it by one base. CDR3 nucleotide sequence: TGCAGCGTTGAGGCTAATCCCTACGAGCAGTACTTC. Translating it yields CSVEANPYEQYF. The V and J genes are TRBV29-1 and TRBJ2-7; no firm D call. The V and J ends lost 3 bases and 2 bases respectively, with 8 bases between them. CDR1 is SQVTM and CDR2 is ANQGSEA in the germline V gene. The CDR3 covers 12 residues.

This clonotype was detected many times. The gene calls are TRBV27 and TRBJ2-3, with 7 bases that match TRBD2. The CDR3 covers 15 residues. V dropped 6 bases and J dropped 0; count of bases not matched to a gene: 6. Germline V gene lookup returns CDR1 MNHEY and CDR2 SMNVEV (reference sequence). As DNA, the CDR3 is TGTGCCAGCAGCCCGACTAGCAGAAGCACAGATACGCAGTATTTT. It encodes CASSPTSRSTDTQYF.

There are a few counts of this clonotype. This may stem from a read error, because a much larger clone lies one nucleotide away. The rearrangement joins TRBV28 to TRBJ2-7; 7 bases line up with TRBD1. The germline V gene encodes CDR1 MDHEN and CDR2 SYDVKM. After removal of 3 bases from V and 2 bases from J, the junction contained 1 base not matched to a gene. The CDR3 sequence is 13 residues long. CDR3 bases: TGTGCCAGCAGTTTCGACAGGGCCTACGAGCAGTACTTC. Protein sequence: CASSFDRAYEQYF.

This clonotype was picked up many times. This rearrangement joins TRBV29-1 to TRBJ1-2, with 11 nucleotides matching TRBD1. The CDR3 is 13 amino acids. The germline V gene has CDR1 SQVTM and CDR2 ANQGSEA. Germline trimming cut 4 bases from V and 4 bases from J; bases unmatched to any gene: 2. The CDR3 DNA is TGCAGCGTTGGAGGACAGGGGGCCTATGGCTACACCTTC. This translates into CSVGGQGAYGYTF.